The 12 T cell receptor beta chains presented below share a single source sample, sequenced in a study of early T cells in non-severe SARS-CoV-2 infection. Each CDR3 protein is one row after TCRdb ran MiXCR on the 5' RACE reads. The sample carries about 45,000 distinct CDR3 sequences, about 9.9% recorded once. The sequenced sample was whole blood. Source of these receptors: an adult who was a healthcare worker with PCR-confirmed SARS-CoV-2 infection or an uninfected control (not recorded which).

J is TRBJ1-2 and V is TRBV19, with D unclear. The CDR3 loop spans 13 amino acids. Germline CDR1 and CDR2: LNHDA and SQIVND (reference sequence). V was cut by 3 bases and J by 5 bases, with 10 bases left in between. CDR3 residues: CASSIRNPYGYTF. The CDR3 nucleotides are TGTGCCAGTAGTATCCGAAACCCGTATGGCTACACCTTC.

The rearrangement uses TRBV29-1 and TRBJ2-4; maybe TRBD1 (5 bases). V was cut by 6 bases and J by 2 bases, with 11 bases left in between. The CDR3 is made up of 13 amino acids. CDR1 SQVTM and CDR2 ANQGSEA come from the germline V gene. In DNA, the CDR3 is TGCAGCGTAGCCCAGGGCTCCAAAAACATTCAGTACTTC. Protein product: CSVAQGSKNIQYF.

This clonotype has at least ten counts. This chain connects TRBV20-1 to TRBJ1-1; a possible D gene is TRBD1 (6 bases). The length of the CDR3 is 14 residues. CDR1 is DFQATT, CDR2 SNEGSKA, per germline (reference sequence). Trimming stripped 0 bases from V and 3 bases from J, with 11 bases between. The CDR3 DNA reads TGCAGTGCTAGAGAAGCGACAGGTTACACTGAAGCTTTCTTT. Its protein product is CSAREATGYTEAFF.

This clonotype was seen a handful of times. The V and J genes are TRBV20-1 and TRBJ2-7; 10 bases fit TRBD2. CDR3 length: 13 amino acids. With 3 bases clipped from V and 2 bases from J, the junction kept 1 base outside the gene matches. Germline V CDR1 and CDR2: DFQATT, SNEGSKA (reference sequence). As DNA, the CDR3 is TGCAGTGCTAGTCTAGCGGGAGCCTACGAGCAGTACTTC. Translated, it gives CSASLAGAYEQYF.

This clonotype was seen many times. In DNA, the CDR3 is TGCGCCAGCAGCCAAGAGGACAGGGGTGACTACAATGAGCAGTTCTTC. The encoded protein is CASSQEDRGDYNEQFF. The rearrangement joins TRBV4-3 to TRBJ2-1; 9 positions match TRBD1. Germline lookup yields CDR1 LGHNA and CDR2 YSLEER. The V segment lost 0 bases and the J segment 3 bases; nucleotides outside the gene matches: 3. The CDR3 contains 16 residues.

V gene TRBV6-2 or TRBV6-3 combines with J gene TRBJ2-5; 10 bases agree with TRBD2. Germline CDR1 reads MNHEY; CDR2 reads SVGEGT. V shed 6 bases and J 3 bases; nucleotides not matched to a gene: 10. The CDR3 is 16 amino acids. CDR3 in amino acids: CASRTHRTSGKETQYF. The CDR3 DNA sequence: TGTGCCAGCAGGACCCACAGGACTAGCGGAAAAGAGACCCAGTACTTC.

This clonotype has only a few counts. The rearrangement uses TRBV28 and TRBJ2-1; D is ambiguous. The V and J ends lost 5 bases and 1 base respectively, with 18 bases between them. The CDR3 length is 17 residues. Looked up from germline, CDR1 is MDHEN and CDR2 is SYDVKM. The CDR3 nucleotides read TGTGCCAGCAGTGGACCGACTCCCTCGTTGTCCTACAATGAGCAGTTCTTC. Translation: CASSGPTPSLSYNEQFF.

The chain recombines TRBV29-1 with TRBJ2-7; no clear D. The CDR3 spans 11 residues. Germline V gene data show CDR1 as SQVTM and CDR2 as ANQGSEA. The V gene lost 6 bases and the J gene lost 3 bases, with 9 bases spanning the gap. The chain's CDR3 is CSVYRDYEQYF. The DNA for the CDR3 is TGCAGCGTATACAGAGACTACGAGCAGTACTTC.

This clonotype was detected many times. This chain links TRBV7-8 with TRBJ2-1; D gene ambiguous. Germline lookup yields CDR1 SGHVS and CDR2 FQNEAQ. The CDR3 covers 18 residues. Trimming removed 1 base from V and 0 bases from J, with 16 bases in between. The CDR3 sequence is CASSLEAGGPASYNEQFF. CDR3 in DNA: TGTGCCAGCAGCTTAGAGGCCGGCGGCCCCGCCTCCTACAATGAGCAGTTCTTC.

The V gene is TRBV7-2, the J gene TRBJ2-7; 10 bases agree with TRBD1. Unmatched junction bases numbered 13, after V lost 3 bases and J lost 5 bases. The CDR3 spans 17 residues. The germline CDR1 and CDR2 sequences are SGHTA and FQGNSA. The CDR3 DNA reads TGTGCCAGCAGCTTTTTTCTTCTACCGGGACAGGGGAACGAGCAGTACTTC. This translates into CASSFFLLPGQGNEQYF.

This clonotype was picked up a small number of times. The chain is built from TRBV7-2 and TRBJ2-7; the D call may be TRBD1 or TRBD2 (5 bases each). V lost 6 bases, J lost 0 bases, and 9 bases lay in between. The CDR3 is made up of 13 amino acids. Germline V gene lookup returns CDR1 SGHTA and CDR2 FQGNSA. The CDR3 DNA follows: TGTGCCAGCAGGGGACCTAGCTCCTACGAGCAGTACTTC. Its protein product is CASRGPSSYEQYF.

This chain joins TRBV7-2 and TRBJ2-1; TRBD2 aligns across 8 bases. The junction had 12 bases not matched to a gene; V was cut back by 7 bases and J by 7 bases. The CDR3 sequence is 15 residues long. The germline V gene has CDR1 SGHTA and CDR2 FQGNSA. This CDR3 is CASTRKAGDQNEQFF. The DNA of the CDR3 is TGTGCCAGCACCCGAAAAGCGGGAGATCAAAATGAGCAGTTCTTC.